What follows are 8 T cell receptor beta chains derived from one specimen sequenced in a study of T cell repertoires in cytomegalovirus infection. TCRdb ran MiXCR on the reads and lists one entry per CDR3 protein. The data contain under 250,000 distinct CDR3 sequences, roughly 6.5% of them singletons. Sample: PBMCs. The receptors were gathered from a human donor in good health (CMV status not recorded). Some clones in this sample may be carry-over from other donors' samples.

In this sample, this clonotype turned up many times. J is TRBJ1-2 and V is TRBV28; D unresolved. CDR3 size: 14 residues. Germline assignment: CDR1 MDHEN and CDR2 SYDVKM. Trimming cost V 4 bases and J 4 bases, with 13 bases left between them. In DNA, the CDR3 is TGTGCCAGCAGTTCTCGGTGGAGCCCCTATGGCTACACCTTC. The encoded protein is CASSSRWSPYGYTF.

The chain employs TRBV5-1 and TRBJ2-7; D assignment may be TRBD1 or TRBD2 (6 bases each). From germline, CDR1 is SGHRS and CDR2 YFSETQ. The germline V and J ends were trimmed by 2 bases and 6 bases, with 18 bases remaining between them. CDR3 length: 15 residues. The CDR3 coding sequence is TGCGCCAGCAGCTTTGATTGGGGGGCTCGGAGCGAGCAGTACTTC. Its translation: CASSFDWGARSEQYF.

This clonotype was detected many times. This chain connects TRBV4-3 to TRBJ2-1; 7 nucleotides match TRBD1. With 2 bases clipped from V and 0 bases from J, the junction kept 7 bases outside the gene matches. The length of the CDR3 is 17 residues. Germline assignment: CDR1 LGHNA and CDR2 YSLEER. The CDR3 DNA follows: TGCGCCAGCAGCCAACTCCGACAGGGAAGCTCCTACAATGAGCAGTTCTTC. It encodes CASSQLRQGSSYNEQFF.

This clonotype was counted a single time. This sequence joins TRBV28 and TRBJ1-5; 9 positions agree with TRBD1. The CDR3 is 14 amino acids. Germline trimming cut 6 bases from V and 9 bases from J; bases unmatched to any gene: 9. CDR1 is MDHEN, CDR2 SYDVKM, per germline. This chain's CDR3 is CASSSRDRVSPQHF. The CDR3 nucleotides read TGTGCCAGCAGCAGCCGGGACAGGGTTTCGCCCCAGCATTTT. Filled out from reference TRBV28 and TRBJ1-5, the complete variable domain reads DVKVTQSSRYLVKRTGEKVFLECVQDMDHENMFWYRQDPGLGLRLIYFSYDVKMKEKGDIPEGYSVSREKKERFSLILESASTNQTSMYLCASSSRDRVSPQHFGDGTRLSIL.

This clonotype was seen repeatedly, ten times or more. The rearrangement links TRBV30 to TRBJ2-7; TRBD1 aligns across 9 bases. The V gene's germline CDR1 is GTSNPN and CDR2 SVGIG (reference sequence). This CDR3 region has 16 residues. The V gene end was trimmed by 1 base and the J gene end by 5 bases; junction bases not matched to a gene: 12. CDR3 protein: CAWSAPTGGVAHEQYF. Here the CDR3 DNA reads TGTGCCTGGAGTGCCCCGACAGGGGGAGTAGCCCACGAGCAGTACTTC.

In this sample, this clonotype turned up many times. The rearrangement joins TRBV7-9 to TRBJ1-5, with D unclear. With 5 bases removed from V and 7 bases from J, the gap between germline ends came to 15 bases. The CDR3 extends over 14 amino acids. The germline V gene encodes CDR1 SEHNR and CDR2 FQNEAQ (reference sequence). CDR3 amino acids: CASSQDGSRQPQHF. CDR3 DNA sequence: TGTGCCAGCAGCCAGGACGGCAGTCGGCAGCCCCAGCATTTT.

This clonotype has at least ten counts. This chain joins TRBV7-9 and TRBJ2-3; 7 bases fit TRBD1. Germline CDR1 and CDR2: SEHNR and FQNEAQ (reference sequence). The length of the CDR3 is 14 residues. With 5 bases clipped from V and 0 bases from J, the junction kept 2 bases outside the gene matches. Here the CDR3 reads CASSETGSTDTQYF. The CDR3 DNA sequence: TGTGCCAGCAGCGAGACAGGGAGCACAGATACGCAGTATTTT.

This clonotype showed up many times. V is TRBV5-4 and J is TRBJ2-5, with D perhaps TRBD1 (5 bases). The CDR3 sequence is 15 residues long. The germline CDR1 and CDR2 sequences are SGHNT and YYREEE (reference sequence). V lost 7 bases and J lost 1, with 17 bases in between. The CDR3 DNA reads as TGTGCCAGCTACCCTGGCCAGGGTGGCCAAGAGACCCAGTACTTC. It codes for CASYPGQGGQETQYF.